Below are 11 T cell receptor beta chains sequenced from a single sample in a study of blood T cell repertoires in COVID-19. Produced via immunoSEQ multiplex PCR; TCRdb's table is partial and in-frame only. The sample records over 200,000 clones, just over 85% being singletons. The sample consisted of peripheral blood. Receptors were obtained from a man in his forties or fifties with COVID-19, enrolled during active disease.

The chain is built from TRBV5-5 and TRBJ1-1, with D tentatively TRBD1 (6 bases). This CDR3 spans 14 amino acids. Germline CDR1 and CDR2: SGHKS and YYEKEE (reference sequence). The V gene lost 6 bases and the J gene lost 0 bases, with 12 bases spanning the gap. The CDR3 protein is CASTTQGMNTEAFF. The CDR3, as DNA: TGTGCCAGCACCACCCAGGGGATGAACACTGAAGCTTTCTTT.

J is TRBJ2-2 and V is TRBV11-3, with 8 bases aligning to TRBD1. The CDR3 runs to 17 residues. V gave up 0 bases and J gave up 1 base; unmatched junction bases: 4. From germline, CDR1 is SGHNT and CDR2 YENEEA. This CDR3 reads CASSLDFGTGNTGELFF. The DNA of the CDR3 is TGTGCCAGCAGCTTAGATTTCGGGACAGGGAACACCGGGGAGCTGTTTTTT.

CDR3 protein: CASSELDRTYGYTF. The CDR3 DNA reads TGTGCCAGCAGTGAACTGGACAGAACCTATGGCTACACCTTC. The V and J genes are TRBV2 and TRBJ1-2, with TRBD1 as a possible D gene (6 bases). Germline loops: CDR1 SNHLY, CDR2 FYNNEI. V was shortened by 2 bases and J by 4 bases, with 11 bases between the two germline ends. This CDR3 is 14 amino acids long.

J is TRBJ2-7 and V is TRBV19, with D unresolved. The V and J ends lost 0 bases and 7 bases respectively, with 13 bases between them. Per germline, CDR1 LNHDA and CDR2 SQIVND (reference sequence). The CDR3 is made up of 14 amino acids. The CDR3 loop is CASSIDPDRREQYF. The CDR3 coding sequence is TGTGCCAGTAGTATAGATCCCGATCGGCGGGAGCAGTACTTC. Full variable domain (missing parts from reference TRBV19 and TRBJ2-7): DGGITQSPKYLFRKEGQNVTLSCEQNLNHDAMYWYRQDPGQGLRLIYYSQIVNDFQKGDIAEGYSVSREKKESFPLTVTSAQKNPTAFYLCASSIDPDRREQYFGPGTRLTVT.

The V and J genes are TRBV6-1 and TRBJ2-7; 12 positions match TRBD2. The CDR3 contains 18 residues. Germline V gene data show CDR1 as MNHNS and CDR2 as SASEGT. V dropped 0 bases and J dropped 6; count of bases not matched to a gene: 12. CDR3 loop: CASSEAWPSGRAGSEQYF. The CDR3 DNA reads as TGTGCCAGCAGTGAAGCGTGGCCTAGCGGGAGGGCCGGTAGCGAGCAGTACTTC.

This sequence joins TRBV25-1 and TRBJ2-4; TRBD2 matches 10 bases. Germline trimming cut 2 bases from V and 1 base from J; bases unmatched to any gene: 8. This CDR3 spans 18 amino acids. The germline V gene has CDR1 MGHDK and CDR2 SYGVNS. CDR3 nucleotide sequence: TGTGCCAGCAGTGAAGGGTTTACTAGCGGGATGGCCAAAAACATTCAGTACTTC. Translating gives CASSEGFTSGMAKNIQYF.

In this sample, this clone turned up a few times. The rearrangement joins TRBV28 to TRBJ2-2, with 8 positions matching TRBD1. The CDR3 spans 14 residues. The trim removed 7 bases at V and 4 bases at J, leaving 5 bases unmatched. Germline lookup yields CDR1 MDHEN and CDR2 SYDVKM. CDR3 sequence: CASMTGASTGELFF. The DNA for the CDR3 is TGTGCCAGCATGACAGGGGCGAGCACCGGGGAGCTGTTTTTT. The full variable domain, with the rest looked up from reference TRBV28 and TRBJ2-2, is DVKVTQSSRYLVKRTGEKVFLECVQDMDHENMFWYRQDPGLGLRLIYFSYDVKMKEKGDIPEGYSVSREKKERFSLILESASTNQTSMYLCASMTGASTGELFFGEGSRLTVL.

This clone came up many times. The J gene is TRBJ2-7, the V gene TRBV2, with TRBD2 matching 12 bases. Per germline, CDR1 SNHLY and CDR2 FYNNEI. This CDR3 spans 14 amino acids. V shed 4 bases, J shed 4 bases, and the junction held 2 bases outside the gene matches. This chain's CDR3 is CASSVLAGGYEQYF. CDR3 nucleotides: TGTGCCAGCAGTGTACTAGCGGGGGGTTACGAGCAGTACTTC.

The chain recombines TRBV3-1 (or the pseudogene TRBV3-2) with TRBJ2-1, with a weak D call TRBD2 (7 bases). V lost 2 bases and J lost 5, with 16 bases in between. The CDR3 sequence is 16 residues long. Germline V gene lookup returns CDR1 LGHDT and CDR2 YNNKEL (reference sequence). The CDR3 region has the DNA TGTGCCAGCAGCCAACAGGGAGGGGGGAGCAACAATGAGCAGTTCTTC. It specifies CASSQQGGGSNNEQFF.

V gene TRBV5-1 combines with J gene TRBJ1-2, with 8 bases that match TRBD1. The CDR3 has 14 amino acids. The germline V gene has CDR1 SGHRS and CDR2 YFSETQ. With 0 bases clipped from V and 6 bases from J, the junction kept 4 bases outside the gene matches. The CDR3 spells CASSLGQGIDGYTF. CDR3 nucleotides: TGCGCCAGCAGCTTGGGACAGGGGATAGATGGCTACACCTTC. Full variable domain (remainder filled in from reference TRBV5-1 and TRBJ1-2): KAGVTQTPRYLIKTRGQQVTLSCSPISGHRSVSWYQQTPGQGLQFLFEYFSETQRNKGNFPGRFSGRQFSNSRSEMNVSTLELGDSALYLCASSLGQGIDGYTFGSGTRLTVV.

This chain links TRBV27 with TRBJ2-7, with TRBD1 matching over 9 bases. The V segment lost 8 bases and the J segment 5 bases; nucleotides outside the gene matches: 7. In germline, CDR1 is MNHEY, CDR2 SMNVEV (reference sequence). The CDR3 consists of 13 residues. CDR3 sequence: CASSRDRAHEQYF. CDR3 nucleotide sequence: TGTGCCAGCTCACGGGACAGGGCCCACGAGCAGTACTTC.